This is a list of T cell receptor beta chains from one sample in a study of T cell responses to AZD1222 COVID-19 vaccine. Libraries were prepared by immunoSEQ multiplex PCR; TCRdb keeps only in-frame clonotypes and omits some of them. The table includes about 120,000 clones, about 87% detected once. The sample consisted of peripheral blood, taken on day 0 of AZD1222 vaccination. These receptors came from an adult in good health. Each CDR3 is given with its conserved first and last residue. The order of the fields is V gene, D gene, clone size, J gene, CDR3 protein, CDR3 DNA. A D gene is named only where the DNA matches it firmly. The listing skips clone size in some rows; elsewhere it reads once, few, many or a size class.

TRBV5-1	TRBD2	few	TRBJ2-3	CASSSREGTDTQYF	TGCGCCAGCAGCTCGCGGGAGGGCACAGATACGCAGTATTTT
TRBV2	NA	NA	TRBJ1-3	CASSKGPHSSGNTIYF	TGTGCCAGCAGTAAGGGACCGCACTCCTCTGGAAACACCATATATTTT
TRBV7-3	NA	once	TRBJ2-7	CASSLRPTYEQYF	TGTGCCAGCAGCTTAAGGCCTACCTACGAGCAGTACTTC
TRBV7-9	NA	NA	TRBJ1-3	CASSLVTGTSGNTIYF	TGTGCCAGCAGCTTAGTGACCGGGACCTCTGGAAACACCATATATTTT
TRBV29-1	TRBD1	NA	TRBJ2-3	CSAQGALTGATDTQYF	TGCAGCGCGCAAGGGGCCTTGACAGGGGCGACAGATACGCAGTATTTT
TRBV19	TRBD2	NA	TRBJ2-2	CASSIDRGRAGELFF	TGTGCCAGTAGTATAGATCGAGGGAGGGCCGGGGAGCTGTTTTTT
TRBV7-9	NA	NA	TRBJ2-1	CASSSSLLGAVGNEQFF	TGTGCCAGCAGCTCCTCCCTATTGGGGGCCGTGGGCAATGAGCAGTTCTTC
TRBV9	TRBD2	NA	TRBJ2-5	CASSASGREVETQYF	TGTGCCAGCAGCGCTAGCGGGAGGGAAGTAGAGACCCAGTACTTC
TRBV21-1	NA	NA	TRBJ1-2	CASSKGPSSPYYGYTF	TGTGCCAGCAGCAAAGGACCTTCCTCCCCCTACTATGGCTACACCTTC
TRBV4-1	TRBD2	NA	TRBJ2-5	CASRRLAGGTQYF	TGCGCCAGCAGAAGACTAGCGGGAGGGACCCAGTACTTC
TRBV28	TRBD2	NA	TRBJ2-3	CASSVAGGLPSTDTQYF	TGTGCCAGCAGCGTAGCGGGAGGGTTACCTAGCACAGATACGCAGTATTTT
TRBV14	TRBD1	NA	TRBJ1-2	CASSLTGTYGYTF	TGTGCCAGCAGCCTGACAGGGACATATGGCTACACCTTC
TRBV27	TRBD2	NA	TRBJ2-1	CASSLAGAYNEQFF	TGTGCCAGCAGTCTAGCGGGAGCCTACAATGAGCAGTTCTTC
TRBV25-1	NA	once	TRBJ2-7	CASSPAGPREQYF	TGTGCCAGCAGTCCGGCAGGCCCTCGGGAGCAGTACTTC
TRBV7-8	NA	NA	TRBJ1-1	CASSLREQNTEAFF	TGTGCCAGCAGCTTAAGGGAGCAGAACACTGAAGCTTTCTTT
TRBV18	TRBD1	NA	TRBJ1-5	CASSPAGTGGNQPQHF	TGTGCCAGCTCACCAGCCGGGACAGGGGGCAATCAGCCCCAGCATTTT
TRBV28	TRBD1	NA	TRBJ1-5	CASSPGTVSNQPQHF	TGTGCCAGCAGCCCTGGGACAGTTAGCAATCAGCCCCAGCATTTT
TRBV2	TRBD2	NA	TRBJ2-7	CASSEGLVGGLAGRYEQYF	TGTGCCAGCAGTGAAGGCTTAGTCGGTGGACTAGCGGGACGCTACGAGCAGTACTTC
TRBV28	NA	once	TRBJ1-1	CASSLLQGSAEAFF	TGTGCCAGCAGTTTGCTACAGGGTAGCGCTGAAGCTTTCTTT